This TCR beta chain was identified in a study of blood T cell repertoires in COVID-19. Per the study methods: Reference gene primer amplification in the assay estimated nucleated cell counts. Data came from immunoSEQ multiplex PCR; TCRdb stores just in-frame clones and leaves some out. The V and J calls and clone size were taken over from that table, and D and trimming were inferred from the DNA. The table lists a few hundred thousand clones, over 85% of them singletons. Germline CDR1 SGHNT, CDR2 YYREEE (reference sequence). V lost 0 bases, J lost 4 bases, and 4 bases stayed unmatched. There are 15 residues in the CDR3.

The sample was PBMCs or T cells enriched from blood (not recorded which). The clonotype originates from a woman aged 25 to 39 who had recovered from COVID-19. The rearrangement links TRBV5-4 to TRBJ1-2, with 9 bases lining up with TRBD1. CDR3: CASSLEGQGLYGYTF. Here the CDR3 DNA reads TGTGCCAGCAGCTTGGAGGGACAGGGCCTCTATGGCTACACCTTC.